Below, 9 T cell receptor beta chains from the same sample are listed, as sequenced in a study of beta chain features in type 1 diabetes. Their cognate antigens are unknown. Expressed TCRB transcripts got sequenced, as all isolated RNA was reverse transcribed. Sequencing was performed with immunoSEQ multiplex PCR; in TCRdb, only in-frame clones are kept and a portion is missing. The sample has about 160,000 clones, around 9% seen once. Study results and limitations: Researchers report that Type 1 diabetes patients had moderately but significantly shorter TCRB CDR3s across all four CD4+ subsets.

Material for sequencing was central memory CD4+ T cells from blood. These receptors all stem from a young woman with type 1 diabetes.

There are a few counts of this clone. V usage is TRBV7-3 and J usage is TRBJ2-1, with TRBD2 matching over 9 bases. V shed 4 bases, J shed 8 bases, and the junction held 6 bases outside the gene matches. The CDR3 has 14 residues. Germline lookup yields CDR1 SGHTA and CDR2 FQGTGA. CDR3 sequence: CASSSGLAVDEQFF. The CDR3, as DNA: TGTGCCAGCAGCTCGGGACTAGCTGTGGATGAGCAGTTCTTC. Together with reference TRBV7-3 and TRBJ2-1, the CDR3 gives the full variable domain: GAGVSQTPSNKVTEKGKYVELRCDPISGHTALYWYRQSLGQGPEFLIYFQGTGAADDSGLPNDRFFAVRPEGSVSTLKIQRTERGDSAVYLCASSSGLAVDEQFFGPGTRLTVL.

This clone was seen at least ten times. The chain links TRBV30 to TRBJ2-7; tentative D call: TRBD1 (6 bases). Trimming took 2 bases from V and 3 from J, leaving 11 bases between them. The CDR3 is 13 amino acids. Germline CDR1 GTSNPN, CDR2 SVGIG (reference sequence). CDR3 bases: TGTGCCTGGAGTCGGGACATCCTCTACGAGCAGTACTTC. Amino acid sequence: CAWSRDILYEQYF.

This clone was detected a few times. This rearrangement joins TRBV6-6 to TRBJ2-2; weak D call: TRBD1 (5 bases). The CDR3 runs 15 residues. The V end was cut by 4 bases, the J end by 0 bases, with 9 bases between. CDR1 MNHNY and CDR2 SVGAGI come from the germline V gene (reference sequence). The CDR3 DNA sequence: TGTGCCAGCAGTTCCGACAGCGCGAACACCGGGGAGCTGTTTTTT. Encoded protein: CASSSDSANTGELFF.

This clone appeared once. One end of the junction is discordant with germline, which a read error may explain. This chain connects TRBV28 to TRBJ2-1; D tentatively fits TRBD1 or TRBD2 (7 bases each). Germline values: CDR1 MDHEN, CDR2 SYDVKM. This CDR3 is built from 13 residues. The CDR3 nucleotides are TGTGCCTGCAGGGGGGGGGACTACAATGAGCAGTTCTTC. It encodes CACRGGDYNEQFF.

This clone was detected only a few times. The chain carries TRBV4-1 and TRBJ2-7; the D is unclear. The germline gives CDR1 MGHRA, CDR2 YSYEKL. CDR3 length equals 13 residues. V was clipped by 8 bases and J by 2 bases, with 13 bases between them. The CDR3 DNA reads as TGCGCCAGCTCGCAACAGTTGACCTACGAGCAGTACTTC. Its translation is CASSQQLTYEQYF.

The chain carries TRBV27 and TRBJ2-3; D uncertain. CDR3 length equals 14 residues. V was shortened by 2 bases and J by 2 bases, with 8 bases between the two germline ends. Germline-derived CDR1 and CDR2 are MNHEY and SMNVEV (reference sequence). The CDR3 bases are TGTGCCAGCAGTTTAGAGACTGCCACAGATACGCAGTATTTT. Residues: CASSLETATDTQYF.

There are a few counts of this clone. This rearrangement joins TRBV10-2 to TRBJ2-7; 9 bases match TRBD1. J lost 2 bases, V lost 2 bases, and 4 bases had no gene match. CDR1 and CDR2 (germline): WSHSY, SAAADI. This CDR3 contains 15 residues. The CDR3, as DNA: TGCGCCAGCAGTGAGCCTGGGACAGGGACCTACGAGCAGTACTTC. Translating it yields CASSEPGTGTYEQYF.

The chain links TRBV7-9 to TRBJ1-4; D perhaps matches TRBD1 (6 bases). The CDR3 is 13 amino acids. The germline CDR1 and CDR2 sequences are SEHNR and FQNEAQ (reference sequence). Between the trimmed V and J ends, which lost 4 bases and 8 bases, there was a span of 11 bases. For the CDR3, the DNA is TGTGCCAGCAGCTACAACAGGGAGGAAAAACTGTTTTTT. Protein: CASSYNREEKLFF.

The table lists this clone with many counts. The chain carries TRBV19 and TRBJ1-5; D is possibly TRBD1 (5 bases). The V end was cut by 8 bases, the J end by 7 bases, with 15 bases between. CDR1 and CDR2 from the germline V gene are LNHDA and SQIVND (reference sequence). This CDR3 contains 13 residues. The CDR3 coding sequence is TGTGCCAGTTCACAGGCGCTCAGACAGCCCCAGCATTTT. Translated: CASSQALRQPQHF.